The next 16 T cell receptor beta chains were all read from a single sample in a study of glioma-infiltrating T cells. Amplification of TCR alpha and beta CDR3 regions from RNA used iRepertoire nested multiplex PCR. TCRdb reprocessed the multiplex PCR reads with MiXCR, giving one entry per CDR3 protein. This sample carries 100,000 to 150,000 distinct CDR3 sequences, 20% to 25% of them seen once, and the ten largest clones take 13% to 15%. The sequencing sample was made of glioma tissue, nonneoplastic brain tissue, or PBMCs (not recorded which). The receptors stem from a human donor with low-grade glioma or glioblastoma, undergoing nonglioma brain surgery, or in good health (not recorded which).

This clonotype was observed at least ten times. The chain employs TRBV20-1 and TRBJ2-2, with D unclear. The CDR3 has 13 residues. The ends were cut back, 3 bases at V and 4 bases at J, with 9 bases in the middle. Germline assignment: CDR1 DFQATT and CDR2 SNEGSKA (reference sequence). The CDR3 coding sequence is TGCAGTGCTAGGGGAACTACCACCGGGGAGCTGTTTTTT. Translating gives CSARGTTTGELFF.

The V and J genes are TRBV6-5 and TRBJ2-7; TRBD1 matches at 7 bases. Germline V lookup: CDR1 MNHEY, CDR2 SVGAGI. This CDR3 spans 15 amino acids. Germline trimming cut 0 bases from V and 2 bases from J; bases unmatched to any gene: 4. In DNA, the CDR3 is TGTGCCAGCAGTTACTCACGACAGGGCACCTACGAGCAGTACTTC. It is translated as CASSYSRQGTYEQYF.

This clonotype has ten or more counts. V gene TRBV7-3 combines with J gene TRBJ2-7, with D perhaps matching TRBD1 (6 bases). The CDR3 covers 15 residues. From germline, CDR1 is SGHTA and CDR2 FQGTGA. V was cut by 5 bases and J by 0 bases, with 14 bases left in between. The DNA for the CDR3 is TGTGCCAGCAGCCGCGGAACAGGGAGCTCCTACGAGCAGTACTTC. Its translation: CASSRGTGSSYEQYF.

J is TRBJ2-6 and V is TRBV12-3 or TRBV12-4; D not resolved. The CDR3 consists of 15 residues. V was shortened by 6 bases and J by 1 base, with 10 bases between the two germline ends. CDR3 nucleotides: TGTGCCAGCAGACCCCTTGGGTCTGGGGCCAACGTCCTGACTTTC. Protein: CASRPLGSGANVLTF.

In this sample, this clonotype turned up many times. The V call is TRBV4-1, the J call TRBJ1-5, with 7 bases lining up with TRBD1. J lost 6 bases, V lost 6 bases, and 11 bases had no gene match. Germline V gene sequence: CDR1 MGHRA, CDR2 YSYEKL. The CDR3 consists of 15 residues. Here the CDR3 DNA reads TGCGCCAGCAGTCCGACCTATGCAGGGGGTCAGCCCCAGCATTTT. It encodes CASSPTYAGGQPQHF.

This clonotype was recorded at least ten times. V gene TRBV27 combines with J gene TRBJ2-1; maybe TRBD2 (5 bases). V lost 2 bases, J lost 4 bases, and 9 bases lay in between. This CDR3 contains 14 residues. CDR1 and CDR2 (germline): MNHEY, SMNVEV (reference sequence). The CDR3 DNA reads as TGTGCCAGCAGTTTAATTTCGGGGTACAATGAGCAGTTCTTC. It codes for CASSLISGYNEQFF.

In this sample, this clonotype turned up many times. The chain has TRBV2 and TRBJ1-6, with 7 positions matching TRBD1. Germline CDR1 reads SNHLY; CDR2 reads FYNNEI. V shed 3 bases and J 6 bases; nucleotides not matched to a gene: 5. The CDR3 consists of 15 residues. CDR3: CASSDGGQSNSPLHF. The CDR3 region has the DNA TGTGCCAGCAGTGACGGGGGACAGTCTAATTCACCCCTCCACTTT.

This clonotype was counted once. This may be a read error, as it is one base from a much larger clone. This chain connects TRBV4-3 to TRBJ2-7; D may be TRBD2 (5 bases). V lost 0 bases and J lost 9, with 12 bases in between. Germline V gene data show CDR1 as LGHNA and CDR2 as YSLEER. This CDR3 has 13 amino acids. CDR3 in amino acids: CASSQDRKGAQYF. CDR3 nucleotides: TGCGCCAGCAGCCAAGATAGGAAGGGAGCGCAGTACTTC.

The sample holds many counts of this clonotype. CDR3 sequence: CASSARSPGNYGYTF. The CDR3 DNA sequence: TGTGCCAGCAGTGCCCGTTCCCCCGGCAACTATGGCTACACCTTC. J is TRBJ1-2 and V is TRBV6-1; D gene uncertain. The CDR3 contains 15 residues. V was pared by 4 bases and J by 2 bases, with 14 bases between. CDR1 MNHNS and CDR2 SASEGT come from the germline V gene.

This clonotype has a count of ten or more. J is TRBJ2-1 and V is TRBV7-6; D is ambiguous. V lost 0 bases to trimming and J lost 4 bases, with 16 bases between them. The CDR3 sequence is 17 residues long. The germline gives CDR1 SGHVS, CDR2 FNYEAQ. The CDR3 DNA is TGTGCCAGCAGCTTAGCTAATGGGCCGCACCCATACAATGAGCAGTTCTTC. This sequence encodes CASSLANGPHPYNEQFF.

V gene TRBV12-3 or TRBV12-4 combines with J gene TRBJ2-1; perhaps D is TRBD1 or TRBD2 (5 bases each). There are 13 residues in the CDR3. Trimming pared 7 bases from V and 6 bases from J, leaving 13 bases between. The CDR3 coding sequence is TGTGCCAGCACCGGGACCTTGCCCAATGAGCAGTTCTTC. Translated, it gives CASTGTLPNEQFF.

To note about this clonotype: A much larger clone differs from this one at a single base, so this may be a read error. J is TRBJ2-5 and V is TRBV7-2, with TRBD2 identical over 16 bases. The germline V gene encodes CDR1 SGHTA and CDR2 FQGNSA. V lost 5 bases to trimming and J lost 2 bases; unmatched junction nucleotides: 5. CDR3 length: 17 amino acids. CDR3 in amino acids: CASSTPGLAGGQETQYF. The CDR3 nucleotides read TGTGCCAGCAGCACCCCGGGACTAGCGGGAGGGCAAGAGACCCAGTACTTC. Full variable domain (rest looked up from reference TRBV7-2 and TRBJ2-5): GAGVSQSPSNKVTEKGKDVELRCDPISGHTALYWYRQSLGQGLEFLIYFQGNSAPDKSGLPSDRFSAERTGGSVSTLTIQRTQQEDSAVYLCASSTPGLAGGQETQYFGPGTRLLVL.

This clonotype was counted between two and nine times. J is TRBJ2-1 and V is TRBV19; 8 nucleotides agree with TRBD2. The CDR3 runs 17 residues. Looked up from germline, CDR1 is LNHDA and CDR2 is SQIVND (reference sequence). V lost 7 bases and J lost 2; bases outside the gene matches: 13. The CDR3: CASTAGSGSLTYNEQFF. The CDR3 DNA reads TGTGCCAGTACCGCGGGGAGCGGGAGTTTAACCTACAATGAGCAGTTCTTC.

This clonotype occurred many times. V usage is TRBV24-1 and J usage is TRBJ2-7, with 10 positions matching TRBD1. The germline CDR1 and CDR2 sequences are KGHDR and SFDVKD. CDR3 size: 13 residues. J lost 3 bases, V lost 10 bases, and 5 bases had no gene match. The CDR3 DNA follows: TGTGCCACTTCCGGGGACAGGGGCTACGAGCAGTACTTC. Translated: CATSGDRGYEQYF.

This clonotype was counted only a few times. This may arise from a read error, as a much more abundant clone is one base away. This chain joins TRBV20-1 and TRBJ2-7; D possibly corresponds to TRBD2 (5 bases). The germline V gene has CDR1 DFQATT and CDR2 SNEGSKA (reference sequence). This CDR3 has 14 residues. Trimming removed 7 bases at V and 6 bases at J, with 22 bases between. The CDR3 coding sequence is TGCAGTGTACTCCACGCGAGGGCCTTAGGCGAGCAGTACTTC. This sequence encodes CSVLHARALGEQYF.

A note on this clonotype: A read error is possible here, since a much larger clone lies one base away. The V call is TRBV4-1, the J call TRBJ2-7; 9 nucleotides agree with TRBD2. Germline CDR1 reads MGHRA; CDR2 reads YSYEKL. This CDR3 region has 14 residues. The CDR3 sequence: CASSQGTSSYEQCF. CDR3 in DNA: TGCGCCAGCAGCCAGGGGACTAGCTCCTACGAGCAGTGCTTC.